This T cell receptor (beta chain) was observed in a study of CD8 T cells in Susac syndrome. An amount of RNA that ranged from about 0.45 to 1 ug was reverse transcribed with random hexamers. TCRdb redid the calling of the immunoSEQ multiplex PCR reads with MiXCR, one entry per CDR3 protein. The sample has approximately 200,000 distinct CDR3 sequences, about 95% seen once. About this clonotype itself: The target antigen is unknown.

Study results and limitations: By the study's own acknowledgment, its TCR sequencing and HLA analysis included relatively few individuals.

Blood CD8+ and CD4+ T cells underwent high-throughput TCR beta sequencing. V lost 0 bases and J 4 bases, leaving 11 bases between the germline ends. The CDR3 is made up of 14 amino acids. CDR1 is SGDLS, CDR2 YYNGEE, per germline. The source is a human donor with multiple sclerosis. Sequencing was done on a sample of CD4+ T cells from PBMCs. This chain connects TRBV9 to TRBJ2-7; D uncertain. CDR3 in amino acids: CASSVVPTCYEQYV. The CDR3 DNA is TGTGCCAGCAGCGTAGTCCCCACTTGTTACGAGCAGTACGTC.